The clone carrying this T cell receptor beta chain was picked up many times. Its antigen is unidentified. It was with 60 Vbeta and 13 Jbeta primers that the PCR ran. Generated by immunoSEQ multiplex PCR, the TCRdb table keeps only in-frame clones and is missing some. In the table there are tens of thousands of clones, over 60% of which are singletons. This sample was taken from a study of cytomegalovirus exposure and HLA in healthy donors. Study-level information: Earlier results showed roughly 120 million unique TCR beta sequences derived from approximately 180 million T cells. Most donors, roughly 77% of a few hundred genotyped, fell in the Caucasian-associated ancestry cluster.

The study, taken as a whole, reports: Associated with HLA alleles at 0.05 false discovery rate in a later analysis were some 18,000 TCR beta sequences. Common viral pathogens seemed, in a later analysis, to connect with several of the most significant clusters.

The sequenced sample consisted of PBMCs. The source of this sequence is a young man in good health and CMV-seropositive.

CDR3 in DNA: TGTGCCAGCAGTTGGCTATCGACAGGTCCCTCCAAAAACATTCAGTACTTC. This codes for CASSWLSTGPSKNIQYF. V gene TRBV28 combines with J gene TRBJ2-4; tentatively, D is TRBD1 (6 bases). V lost 4 bases and J 2 bases, leaving 18 bases between the germline ends. This CDR3 has 17 amino acids. Germline CDR1 reads MDHEN; CDR2 reads SYDVKM.